Below are 5 T cell receptor beta chains sequenced from a single sample in a study of shared clonotypes between healthy human individuals (dated by TCRdb to 2020 to 2021). Receptor libraries were prepared by the immunoSEQ multiplex PCR assay. The immuneACCESS repertoire file appears here via TCRdb, limited to in-frame rearrangements. These files lack a portion of the clones; in checked studies, under half of the deficit traces to unresolved V genes, and the cause of the others is not known. A total of under 2,000,000 clones appear in this sample, roughly 95% of them only once. Of the sample, under 1.5% is held by the ten largest clones. CD8 naive samples were obtained by positive selection for CCR7 among CD45RO-negative cells, yielding a CD45RA+CCR7+ population from which TemRA cells were excluded. Sequences were obtained from naive CD8+ T cells sorted from blood. The label giving this sample's cell subset or site can be read as: CD45RA+CCR7+. The receptors derive from a man in his late teens or twenties in good health.

The V and J genes are TRBV30 and TRBJ1-1; D is unclear. The CDR3 totals 13 residues. The V end was cut by 3 bases, the J end by 5 bases, with 13 bases between. Germline-derived CDR1 and CDR2 are GTSNPN and SVGIG (reference sequence). In DNA, the CDR3 is TGTGCCTGGAGCGGGCAGGCTGTGACTGAAGCTTTCTTT. This encodes CAWSGQAVTEAFF.

The genes are TRBV6-5 and TRBJ1-1; D may be TRBD1 (5 bases). CDR1 and CDR2 from the germline V gene are MNHEY and SVGAGI. The CDR3 contains 15 residues. The ends were cut back, 0 bases at V and 4 bases at J, with 12 bases in the middle. This CDR3 reads CASSYSGEGVTEAFF. The CDR3 region has the DNA TGTGCCAGCAGTTACTCGGGGGAGGGAGTCACTGAAGCTTTCTTT.

The gene calls are TRBV29-1 and TRBJ1-2; D is undetermined. The CDR3 spans 13 residues. V lost 3 bases and J lost 3, with 11 bases in between. The germline V gene encodes CDR1 SQVTM and CDR2 ANQGSEA. In DNA form, the CDR3 reads TGCAGCGTTGATCGGGGAGAGGACTATGGCTACACCTTC. As protein: CSVDRGEDYGYTF.

The chain links TRBV5-6 to TRBJ2-1; D gene ambiguous. Germline V gene lookup returns CDR1 SGHDT and CDR2 YYEEEE. V lost 1 base and J 8 bases, leaving 10 bases between the germline ends. The CDR3 loop spans 13 amino acids. The CDR3 DNA reads as TGTGCCAGCAGCTTGTACGAGTTCGATGAGCAGTTCTTC. Its translation is CASSLYEFDEQFF.

For this clone: Other DNA sequences in this specimen translate into the identical CDR3. The CDR3 bases are TGTGCCAGCAGCGTAGAAGGGGACAGCTCCTACGAGCAGTACTTC. This gives the protein CASSVEGDSSYEQYF. This sequence joins TRBV9 and TRBJ2-7, with TRBD1 matching 7 bases. The CDR3 is 15 amino acids. Per the germline V gene, CDR1 is SGDLS and CDR2 is YYNGEE. V was clipped by 0 bases and J by 0 bases; unmatched bases: 3.